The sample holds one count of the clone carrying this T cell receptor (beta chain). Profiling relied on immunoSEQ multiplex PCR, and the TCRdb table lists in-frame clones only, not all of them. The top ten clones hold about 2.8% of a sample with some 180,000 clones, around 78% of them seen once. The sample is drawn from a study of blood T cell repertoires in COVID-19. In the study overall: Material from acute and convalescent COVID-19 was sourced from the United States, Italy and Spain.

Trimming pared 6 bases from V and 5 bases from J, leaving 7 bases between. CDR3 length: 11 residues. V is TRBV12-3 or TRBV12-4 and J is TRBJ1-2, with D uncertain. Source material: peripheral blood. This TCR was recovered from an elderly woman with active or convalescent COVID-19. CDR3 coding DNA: TGTGCCAGCAGCCTTCGTTATGGCTACACCTTC. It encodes CASSLRYGYTF.